This T cell receptor beta chain emerged from a study of T-cell memory formation after mild COVID-19. Study-wide results and limits: Pre-infection memory showed some responding clones, and this suggested that cross-reactive memory joined. While clones contracting from day 15 to 85 were balanced between CD4 and CD8, later expanders leaned CD4+.

This clonotype was picked up a small number of times. As yet, its antigen is unknown. This CDR3 has 15 residues. After removal of 6 bases from V and 5 bases from J, the junction contained 10 bases not matched to a gene. CDR1 is SGHTA, CDR2 FQGTGA, per germline. A 5'RACE reaction primed in the constant segment made cDNA libraries of TCR alpha and TCR beta, and these carried sample barcodes and UMIs. One entry per CDR3 protein results from TCRdb running MiXCR on the 5' RACE reads. The data hold approximately 300,000 distinct CDR3 sequences, with about 16% observed a single time. Sequencing was done on a sample of PBMCs or a T cell subset sorted from them (not recorded which). The TCR was taken from a man aged 18 to 35 who had mild COVID-19 (a few samples of this study predate the infection). Cell type and time point are not known. J is TRBJ2-5 and V is TRBV7-3, with 9 positions matching TRBD2. CDR3: CASRAGSGGWETQYF. CDR3 DNA sequence: TGTGCCAGCAGGGCGGGTAGCGGGGGTTGGGAGACCCAGTACTTC.